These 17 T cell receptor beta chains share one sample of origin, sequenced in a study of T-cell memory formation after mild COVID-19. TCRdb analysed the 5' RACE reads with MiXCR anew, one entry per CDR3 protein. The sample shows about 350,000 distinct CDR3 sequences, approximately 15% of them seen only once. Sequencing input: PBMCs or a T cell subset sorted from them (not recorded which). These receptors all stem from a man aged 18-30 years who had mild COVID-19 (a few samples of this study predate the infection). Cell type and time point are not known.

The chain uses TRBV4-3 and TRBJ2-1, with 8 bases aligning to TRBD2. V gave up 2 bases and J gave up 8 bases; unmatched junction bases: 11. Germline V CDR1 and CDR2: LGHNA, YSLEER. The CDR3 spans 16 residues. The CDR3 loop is CASSQSLTGGWDEQFF. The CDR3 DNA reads TGCGCCAGCAGCCAATCTCTTACGGGGGGGTGGGATGAGCAGTTCTTC.

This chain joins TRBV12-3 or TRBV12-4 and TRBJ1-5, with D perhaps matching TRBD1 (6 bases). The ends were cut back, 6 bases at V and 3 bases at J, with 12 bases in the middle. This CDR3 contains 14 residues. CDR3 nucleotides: TGTGCCAGCAGCCTACAGGGCCACAATCAGCCCCAGCATTTT. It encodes CASSLQGHNQPQHF.

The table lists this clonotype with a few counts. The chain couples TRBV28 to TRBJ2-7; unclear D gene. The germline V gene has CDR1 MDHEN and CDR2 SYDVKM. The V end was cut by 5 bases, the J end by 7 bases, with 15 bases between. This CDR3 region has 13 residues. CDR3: CASSKGWSEEQYV. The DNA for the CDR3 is TGTGCCAGCAGTAAAGGGTGGTCGGAAGAGCAGTACGTC.

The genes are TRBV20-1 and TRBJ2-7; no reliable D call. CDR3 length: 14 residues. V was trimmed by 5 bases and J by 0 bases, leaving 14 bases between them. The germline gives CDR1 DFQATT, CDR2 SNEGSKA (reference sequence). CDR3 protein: CSAVQGSSSYEQYF. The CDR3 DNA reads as TGCAGTGCTGTCCAAGGGTCAAGCTCCTACGAGCAGTACTTC.

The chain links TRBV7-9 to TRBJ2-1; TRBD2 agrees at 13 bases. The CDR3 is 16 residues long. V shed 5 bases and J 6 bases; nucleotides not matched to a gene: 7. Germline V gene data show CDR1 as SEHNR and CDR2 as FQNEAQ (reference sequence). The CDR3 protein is CASSLRTSGGPNEQFF. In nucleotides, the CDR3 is TGTGCCAGCAGCCTGCGGACTAGCGGGGGACCCAATGAGCAGTTCTTC.

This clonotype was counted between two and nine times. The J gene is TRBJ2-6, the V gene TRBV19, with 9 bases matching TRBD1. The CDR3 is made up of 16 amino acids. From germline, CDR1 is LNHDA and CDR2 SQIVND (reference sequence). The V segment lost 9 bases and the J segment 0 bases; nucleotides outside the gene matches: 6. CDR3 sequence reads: CASRTGVVSGANVLTF. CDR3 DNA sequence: TGTGCCAGCCGGACAGGGGTGGTCTCTGGGGCCAACGTCCTGACTTTC.

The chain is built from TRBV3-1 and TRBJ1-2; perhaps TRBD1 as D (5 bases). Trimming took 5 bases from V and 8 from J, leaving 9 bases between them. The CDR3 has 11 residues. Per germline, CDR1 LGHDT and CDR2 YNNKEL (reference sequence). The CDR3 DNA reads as TGTGCCAGCAGCGACCCAGGGGGCTACACCTTC. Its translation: CASSDPGGYTF. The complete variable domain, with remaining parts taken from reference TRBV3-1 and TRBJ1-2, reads DTAVSQTPKYLVTQMGNDKSIKCEQNLGHDTMYWYKQDSKKFLKIMFSYNNKELIINETVPNRFSPKSPDKAHLNLHINSLELGDSAVYFCASSDPGGYTFGSGTRLTVV.

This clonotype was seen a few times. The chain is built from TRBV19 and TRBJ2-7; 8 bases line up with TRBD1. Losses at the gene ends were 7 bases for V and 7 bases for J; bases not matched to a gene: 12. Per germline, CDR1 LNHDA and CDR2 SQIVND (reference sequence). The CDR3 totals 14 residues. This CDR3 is CASTPLGTGGEQYF. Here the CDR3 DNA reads TGTGCCAGTACCCCTCTGGGGACAGGTGGGGAGCAGTACTTC.

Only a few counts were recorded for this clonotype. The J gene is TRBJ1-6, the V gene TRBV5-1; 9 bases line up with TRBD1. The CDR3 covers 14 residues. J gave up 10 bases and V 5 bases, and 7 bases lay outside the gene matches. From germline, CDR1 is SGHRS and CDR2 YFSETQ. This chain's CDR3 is CASRRTGERSPLHF. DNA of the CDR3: TGCGCCAGCAGACGGACAGGGGAGCGATCACCCCTCCACTTT.

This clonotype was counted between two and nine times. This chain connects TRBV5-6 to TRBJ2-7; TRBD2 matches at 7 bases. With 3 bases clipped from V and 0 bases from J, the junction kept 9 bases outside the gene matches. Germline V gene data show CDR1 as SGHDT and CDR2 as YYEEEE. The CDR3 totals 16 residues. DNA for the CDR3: TGTGCCAGCAGCTGGAAATGGCAGCGGGGCTCCTACGAGCAGTACTTC. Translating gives CASSWKWQRGSYEQYF.

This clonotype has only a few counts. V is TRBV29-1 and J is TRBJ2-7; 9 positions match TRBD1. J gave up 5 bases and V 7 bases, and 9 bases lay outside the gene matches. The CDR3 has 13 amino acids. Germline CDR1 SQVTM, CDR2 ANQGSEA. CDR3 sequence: CSARTGERDEQYF. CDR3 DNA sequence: TGCAGCGCAAGGACAGGGGAGAGGGACGAGCAGTACTTC.

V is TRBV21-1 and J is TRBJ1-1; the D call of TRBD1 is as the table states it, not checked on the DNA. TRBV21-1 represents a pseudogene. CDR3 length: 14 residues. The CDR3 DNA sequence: TGTGCCAGCACCCCACCGGGGCCTAACACTGAAGCTTTCTTT. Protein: CASTPPGPNTEAFF.

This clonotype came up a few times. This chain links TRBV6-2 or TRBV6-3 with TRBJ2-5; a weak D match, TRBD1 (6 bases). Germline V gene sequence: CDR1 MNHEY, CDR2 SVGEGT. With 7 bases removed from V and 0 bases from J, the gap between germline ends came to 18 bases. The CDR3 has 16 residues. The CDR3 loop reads CASIGWRTVNQETQYF. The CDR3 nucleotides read TGTGCCAGCATCGGCTGGAGGACAGTGAACCAAGAGACCCAGTACTTC.

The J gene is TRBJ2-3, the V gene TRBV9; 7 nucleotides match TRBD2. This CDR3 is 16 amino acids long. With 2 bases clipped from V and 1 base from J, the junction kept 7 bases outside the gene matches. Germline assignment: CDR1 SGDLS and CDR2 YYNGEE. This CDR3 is CASSVSGRRGTDTQYF. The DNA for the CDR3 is TGTGCCAGCAGCGTTAGCGGGCGACGAGGCACAGATACGCAGTATTTT.

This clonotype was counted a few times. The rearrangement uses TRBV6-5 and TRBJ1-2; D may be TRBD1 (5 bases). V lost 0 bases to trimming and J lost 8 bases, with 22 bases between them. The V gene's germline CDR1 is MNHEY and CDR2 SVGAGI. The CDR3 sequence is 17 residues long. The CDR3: CASSYSFSDQGSKGYTF. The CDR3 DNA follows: TGTGCCAGCAGTTACTCATTCTCGGATCAGGGTTCAAAAGGCTACACCTTC.

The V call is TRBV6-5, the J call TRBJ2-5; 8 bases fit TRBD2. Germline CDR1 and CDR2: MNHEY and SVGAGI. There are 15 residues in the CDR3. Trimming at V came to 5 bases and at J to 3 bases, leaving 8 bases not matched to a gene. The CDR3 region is CASSKGVSGEETQYF. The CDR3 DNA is TGTGCCAGCAGTAAGGGGGTTAGCGGGGAAGAGACCCAGTACTTC.

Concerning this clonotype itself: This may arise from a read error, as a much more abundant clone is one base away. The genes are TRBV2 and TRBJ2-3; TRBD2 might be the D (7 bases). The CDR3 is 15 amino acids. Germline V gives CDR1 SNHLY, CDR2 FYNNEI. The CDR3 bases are TGTGCCATCAGTGACGGGGGGCCCAGCACAGATACGCAGTATTTT. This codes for CAISDGGPSTDTQYF.